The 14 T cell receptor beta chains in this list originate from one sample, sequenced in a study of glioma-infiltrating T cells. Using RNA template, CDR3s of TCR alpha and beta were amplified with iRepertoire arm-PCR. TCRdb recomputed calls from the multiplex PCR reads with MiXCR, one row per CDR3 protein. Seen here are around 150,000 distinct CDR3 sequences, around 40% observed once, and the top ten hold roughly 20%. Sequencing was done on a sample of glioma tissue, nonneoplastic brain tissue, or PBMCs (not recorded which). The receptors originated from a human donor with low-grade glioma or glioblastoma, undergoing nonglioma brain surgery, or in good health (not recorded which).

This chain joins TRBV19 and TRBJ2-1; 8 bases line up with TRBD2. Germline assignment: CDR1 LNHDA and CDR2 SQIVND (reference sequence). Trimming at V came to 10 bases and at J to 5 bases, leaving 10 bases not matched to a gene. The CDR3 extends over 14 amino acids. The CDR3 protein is CATRTGGVDNEQFF. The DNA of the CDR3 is TGTGCCACTCGGACGGGAGGGGTCGACAATGAGCAGTTCTTC. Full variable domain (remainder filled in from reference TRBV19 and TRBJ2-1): DGGITQSPKYLFRKEGQNVTLSCEQNLNHDAMYWYRQDPGQGLRLIYYSQIVNDFQKGDIAEGYSVSREKKESFPLTVTSAQKNPTAFYLCATRTGGVDNEQFFGPGTRLTVL.

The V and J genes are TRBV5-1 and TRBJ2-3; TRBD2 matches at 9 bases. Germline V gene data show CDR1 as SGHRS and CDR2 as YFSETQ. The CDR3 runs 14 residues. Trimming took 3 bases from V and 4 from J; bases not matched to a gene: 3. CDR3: CASSSRTSADTQYF. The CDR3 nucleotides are TGCGCCAGCAGCTCGCGGACTAGCGCAGATACGCAGTATTTT.

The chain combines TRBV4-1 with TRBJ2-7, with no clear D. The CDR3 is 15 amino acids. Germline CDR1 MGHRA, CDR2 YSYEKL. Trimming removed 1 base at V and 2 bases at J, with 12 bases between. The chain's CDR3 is CASSQVSTGAYEQYF. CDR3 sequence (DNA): TGCGCCAGCAGCCAAGTCTCGACGGGCGCCTACGAGCAGTACTTC.

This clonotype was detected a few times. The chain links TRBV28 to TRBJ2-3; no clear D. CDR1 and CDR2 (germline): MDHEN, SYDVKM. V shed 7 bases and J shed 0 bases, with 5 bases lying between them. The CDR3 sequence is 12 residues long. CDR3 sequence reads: CASMSSTDTQYF. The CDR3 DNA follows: TGTGCCAGCATGAGTAGCACAGATACGCAGTATTTT. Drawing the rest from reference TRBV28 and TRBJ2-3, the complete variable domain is DVKVTQSSRYLVKRTGEKVFLECVQDMDHENMFWYRQDPGLGLRLIYFSYDVKMKEKGDIPEGYSVSREKKERFSLILESASTNQTSMYLCASMSSTDTQYFGPGTRLTVL.

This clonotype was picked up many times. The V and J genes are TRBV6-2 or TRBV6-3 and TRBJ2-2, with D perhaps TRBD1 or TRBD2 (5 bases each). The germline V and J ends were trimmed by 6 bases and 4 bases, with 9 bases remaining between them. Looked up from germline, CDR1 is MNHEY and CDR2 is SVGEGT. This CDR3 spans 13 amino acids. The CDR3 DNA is TGTGCCAGCAGGGGGGACGGCACCGGGGAGCTGTTTTTT. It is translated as CASRGDGTGELFF.

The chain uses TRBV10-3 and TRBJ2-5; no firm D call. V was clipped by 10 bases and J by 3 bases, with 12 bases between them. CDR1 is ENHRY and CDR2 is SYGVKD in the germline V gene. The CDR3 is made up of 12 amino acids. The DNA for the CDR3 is TGTGCCACTACGTGGAACAAAGAGACCCAGTACTTC. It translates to CATTWNKETQYF.

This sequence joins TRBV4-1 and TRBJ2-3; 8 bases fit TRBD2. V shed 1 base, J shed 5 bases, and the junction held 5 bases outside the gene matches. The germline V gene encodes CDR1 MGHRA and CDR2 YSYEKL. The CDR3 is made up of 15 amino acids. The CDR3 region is CASSQAGLELDTQYF. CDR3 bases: TGCGCCAGCAGCCAAGCGGGACTAGAATTAGATACGCAGTATTTT.

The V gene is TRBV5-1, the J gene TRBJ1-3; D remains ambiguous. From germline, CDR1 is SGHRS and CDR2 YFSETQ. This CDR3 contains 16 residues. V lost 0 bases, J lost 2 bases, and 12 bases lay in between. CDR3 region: CASSLEGTSAGNTIYF. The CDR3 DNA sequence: TGCGCCAGCAGCTTGGAAGGAACATCCGCTGGAAACACCATATATTTT.

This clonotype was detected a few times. CDR3 loop: CASSWDRENTGELFF. As DNA, the CDR3 is TGTGCCAGCAGCTGGGACAGGGAGAACACCGGGGAGCTGTTTTTT. The rearrangement joins TRBV7-9 to TRBJ2-2, with TRBD1 matching 9 bases. Unmatched junction bases numbered 1, after V lost 4 bases and J lost 1 base. Looked up from germline, CDR1 is SEHNR and CDR2 is FQNEAQ (reference sequence). This CDR3 region has 15 residues.

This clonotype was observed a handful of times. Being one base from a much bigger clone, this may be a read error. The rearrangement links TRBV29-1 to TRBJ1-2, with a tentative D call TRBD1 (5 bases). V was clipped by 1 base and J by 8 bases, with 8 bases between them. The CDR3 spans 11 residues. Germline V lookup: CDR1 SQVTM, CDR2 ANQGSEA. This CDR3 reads CSVEGGSGYTF. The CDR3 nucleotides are TGCAGCGTTGAAGGGGGGAGCGGCTACACCTTC. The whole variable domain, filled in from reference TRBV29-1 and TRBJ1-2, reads SAVISQKPSRDICQRGTSLTIQCQVDSQVTMMFWYRQQPGQSLTLIATANQGSEATYESGFVIDKFPISRPNLTFSTLTVSNMSPEDSSIYLCSVEGGSGYTFGSGTRLTVV.

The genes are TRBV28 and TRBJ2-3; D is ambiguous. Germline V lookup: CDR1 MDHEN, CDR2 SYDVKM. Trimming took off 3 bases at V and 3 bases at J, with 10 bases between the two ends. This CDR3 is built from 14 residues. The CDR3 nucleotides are TGTGCCAGCAGTTTCTTGTCCACTACAGATACGCAGTATTTT. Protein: CASSFLSTTDTQYF.

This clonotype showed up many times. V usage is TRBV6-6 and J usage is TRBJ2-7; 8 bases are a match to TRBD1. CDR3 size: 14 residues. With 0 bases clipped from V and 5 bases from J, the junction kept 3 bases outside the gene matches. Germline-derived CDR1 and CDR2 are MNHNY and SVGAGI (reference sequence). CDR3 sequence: CASSYSFRGHEQYF. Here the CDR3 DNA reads TGTGCCAGCAGTTACTCATTCAGGGGGCACGAGCAGTACTTC.

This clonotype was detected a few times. CDR3 sequence (DNA): TGTGCCAGCAGCCCCCGGGACAGGCAAGAGACCCAGTACTTC. This gives the protein CASSPRDRQETQYF. The chain employs TRBV7-2 and TRBJ2-5; 8 bases map to TRBD1. This CDR3 has 14 residues. J lost 2 bases, V lost 5 bases, and 4 bases had no gene match. CDR1 and CDR2 from the germline V gene are SGHTA and FQGNSA. The full variable domain, rest sourced from reference TRBV7-2 and TRBJ2-5, is GAGVSQSPSNKVTEKGKDVELRCDPISGHTALYWYRQSLGQGLEFLIYFQGNSAPDKSGLPSDRFSAERTGGSVSTLTIQRTQQEDSAVYLCASSPRDRQETQYFGPGTRLLVL.

The CDR3 sequence is CSVPRGDGYTF. DNA for the CDR3: TGCAGCGTTCCCAGGGGTGATGGCTACACCTTC. The chain is built from TRBV29-1 and TRBJ1-2, with a possible D match to TRBD1 (6 bases). This CDR3 region has 11 residues. Looked up from germline, CDR1 is SQVTM and CDR2 is ANQGSEA. V lost 5 bases to trimming and J lost 6 bases, with 10 bases between them.